This passage covers 24 T cell receptor beta chains from one sample sequenced in a study of neoadjuvant anti-PD-1 for oral cavity cancer. Assay: immunoSEQ multiplex PCR; the TCRdb copy retains only in-frame clones and omits some. This sample has tens of thousands of clones, with 65% to 85% found just once. The specimen comprised PBMCs, sampled before nivolumab (anti-PD-1) treatment. These receptors all stem from a person aged 35 to 85 with oral cavity squamous cell carcinoma.

This chain connects TRBV27 to TRBJ2-7, with D possibly being TRBD2 (5 bases). CDR1 is MNHEY and CDR2 is SMNVEV in the germline V gene (reference sequence). The CDR3 is 19 amino acids. Trimming stripped 6 bases from V and 3 bases from J, with 30 bases between. Here the CDR3 reads CASSAHRNRGLRVHYEQYF. CDR3 sequence (DNA): TGTGCCAGCAGCGCGCACAGAAACCGAGGGTTAAGAGTCCACTACGAGCAGTACTTC.

The chain carries TRBV7-9 and TRBJ1-1; D is possibly TRBD1 (5 bases). The germline V gene has CDR1 SEHNR and CDR2 FQNEAQ (reference sequence). This CDR3 contains 12 residues. V gave up 6 bases and J gave up 6 bases, with 11 bases separating them. The CDR3: CASSRDEAEAFF. DNA of the CDR3: TGTGCCAGCAGTCGGGACGAAGCTGAAGCTTTCTTT.

V usage is TRBV30 and J usage is TRBJ2-3; tentatively, D is TRBD1 or TRBD2 (5 bases each). Germline V lookup: CDR1 GTSNPN, CDR2 SVGIG (reference sequence). CDR3 length equals 12 residues. V was shortened by 4 bases and J by 9 bases, with 14 bases between the two germline ends. The DNA of the CDR3 is TGTGCCTGGAACCAGGGAGACTTCACGCAGTATTTT. Protein product: CAWNQGDFTQYF.

This clone was recorded only once. This chain connects TRBV7-2 to TRBJ2-5; 9 bases match TRBD2. The CDR3 extends over 15 amino acids. Looked up from germline, CDR1 is SGHTA and CDR2 is FQGNSA. Germline trimming cut 3 bases from V and 2 bases from J; bases unmatched to any gene: 4. The DNA for the CDR3 is TGTGCCAGCAGCTTTACTAGCGGGTATCAAGAGACCCAGTACTTC. It encodes CASSFTSGYQETQYF.

The chain recombines TRBV5-6 with TRBJ1-6, with D maybe TRBD1 (6 bases). This CDR3 is built from 14 residues. The ends were cut back, 4 bases at V and 10 bases at J, with 15 bases in the middle. Germline CDR1 SGHDT, CDR2 YYEEEE. CDR3 coding DNA: TGTGCCAGCAGCCCCGGGACATACGACTCACCCCTCCACTTT. Amino acid sequence: CASSPGTYDSPLHF.

The rearrangement uses TRBV5-1 and TRBJ1-1; unclear D gene. The germline gives CDR1 SGHRS, CDR2 YFSETQ. This CDR3 spans 15 amino acids. V was pared by 0 bases and J by 6 bases, with 15 bases between. The DNA of the CDR3 is TGCGCCAGCAGCTTGGGTTGGGCGCCGAGGGCTGAAGCTTTCTTT. Translation: CASSLGWAPRAEAFF.

The chain has TRBV18 and TRBJ1-1; D gene unclear. Trimming pared 1 base from V and 3 bases from J, leaving 6 bases between. Per germline, CDR1 KGHSH and CDR2 LQKENI. The CDR3 contains 13 residues. The CDR3 nucleotides read TGTGCCAGCTCACCACTACAAGACACTGAAGCTTTCTTT. This gives the protein CASSPLQDTEAFF.

The V and J genes are TRBV7-9 and TRBJ1-2, with a weak D call TRBD1 (6 bases). CDR3 length: 16 amino acids. Per the germline V gene, CDR1 is SEHNR and CDR2 is FQNEAQ (reference sequence). Trimming removed 6 bases at V and 0 bases at J, with 17 bases between. The CDR3 coding sequence is TGTGCCAGCAGTCCCTGGGGAACAGGGACTAACTATGGCTACACCTTC. Its translation: CASSPWGTGTNYGYTF. Full variable domain (rest looked up from reference TRBV7-9 and TRBJ1-2): DTGVSQNPRHKITKRGQNVTFRCDPISEHNRLYWYRQTLGQGPEFLTYFQNEAQLEKSRLLSDRFSAERPKGSFSTLEIQRTEQGDSAMYLCASSPWGTGTNYGYTFGSGTRLTVV.

V usage is TRBV6-1 and J usage is TRBJ1-2; TRBD1 agrees at 7 bases. The CDR3 length is 15 residues. With 4 bases clipped from V and 5 bases from J, the junction kept 10 bases outside the gene matches. Germline lookup yields CDR1 MNHNS and CDR2 SASEGT. The CDR3 nucleotides read TGTGCCAGCAGTGCTCCCGGGACAGTGTCTTATGGCTACACCTTC. Translating gives CASSAPGTVSYGYTF.

This chain links TRBV5-6 with TRBJ2-7; no reliable D call. This CDR3 has 12 residues. V was cut by 4 bases and J by 3 bases, with 8 bases left in between. Germline values: CDR1 SGHDT, CDR2 YYEEEE. CDR3 nucleotides: TGTGCCAGCAGCCGTTCTGGCTACGAGCAGTACTTC. It encodes CASSRSGYEQYF.

This clone appeared a single time. The chain is built from TRBV6-5 and TRBJ1-1; 12 positions match TRBD1. This CDR3 is 15 amino acids long. Germline assignment: CDR1 MNHEY and CDR2 SVGAGI. V trimming: 5 bases; J trimming: 6 bases; junction bases outside the gene matches: 7. CDR3 coding DNA: TGTGCCAGCAGTAAAACGGGACAGGGGGCCTCTGAAGCTTTCTTT. It specifies CASSKTGQGASEAFF.

The chain recombines TRBV6-1 with TRBJ2-7; 12 nucleotides match TRBD2. The V and J ends lost 6 bases and 3 bases, in that order; junction bases with no gene match: 6. This CDR3 region has 15 residues. Germline CDR1 is MNHNS and CDR2 is SASEGT. This chain's CDR3 is CASRETSGGVYEQYF. The CDR3 DNA sequence: TGTGCCAGCAGGGAGACTAGCGGGGGCGTCTACGAGCAGTACTTC.

The chain recombines TRBV5-1 with TRBJ2-1; 8 bases agree with TRBD1. CDR1 is SGHRS, CDR2 YFSETQ, per germline. J was trimmed by 9 bases and V by 4 bases; bases with no gene match: 9. The CDR3 loop spans 14 amino acids. CDR3: CASSAGQGGSEQFF. The CDR3 coding sequence is TGCGCCAGCAGCGCTGGACAGGGTGGGAGTGAGCAGTTCTTC.

This clone came up a few times. This chain connects TRBV6-4 to TRBJ1-1; TRBD1 is a possible D gene (5 bases). The CDR3 runs to 16 residues. Looked up from germline, CDR1 is MRHNA and CDR2 is SNTAGT. V was clipped by 0 bases and J by 7 bases, with 18 bases between them. The CDR3 loop is CASSDSVARGRGEAFF. In DNA, the CDR3 is TGTGCCAGCAGTGACTCTGTGGCTAGGGGACGTGGTGAAGCTTTCTTT.

This clone was counted only a few times. The rearrangement uses TRBV11-2 and TRBJ2-7, with TRBD1 as a possible D gene (5 bases). V lost 7 bases and J 4 bases, leaving 11 bases between the germline ends. Germline V gene lookup returns CDR1 SGHAT and CDR2 FQNNGV. This CDR3 region has 12 residues. The CDR3 loop reads CASNSQGYEQYF. CDR3 DNA sequence: TGTGCCAGCAACTCTCAGGGTTACGAGCAGTACTTC.

The chain carries TRBV5-4 and TRBJ1-2; D unresolved. The germline V gene encodes CDR1 SGHNT and CDR2 YYREEE (reference sequence). This CDR3 is built from 14 residues. The V and J ends lost 0 bases and 2 bases respectively, with 8 bases between them. DNA for the CDR3: TGTGCCAGCAGCTTGGCCGGGATGAACTATGGCTACACCTTC. It codes for CASSLAGMNYGYTF.

This rearrangement joins TRBV2 to TRBJ2-7, with TRBD2 matching 10 bases. V lost 6 bases and J lost 3; bases outside the gene matches: 8. There are 15 residues in the CDR3. Germline-derived CDR1 and CDR2 are SNHLY and FYNNEI. CDR3 protein: CASRLSGGTFYEQYF. Written as DNA, the CDR3 is TGTGCCAGCAGGCTTAGCGGGGGGACCTTCTACGAGCAGTACTTC.

This chain joins TRBV14 and TRBJ2-2; 8 bases agree with TRBD1. The V gene's germline CDR1 is SGHDN and CDR2 FVKESK. The CDR3 is 15 amino acids. J gave up 6 bases and V 4 bases, and 7 bases lay outside the gene matches. The CDR3 bases are TGTGCCAGCAGCCCGGACAGGGTGGGGTCCGGGGAGCTGTTTTTT. Translated, it gives CASSPDRVGSGELFF.

The chain employs TRBV28 and TRBJ2-7, with TRBD2 matching 11 bases. The V and J ends lost 5 bases and 3 bases, in that order; junction bases with no gene match: 6. This CDR3 has 15 residues. Germline-derived CDR1 and CDR2 are MDHEN and SYDVKM. The CDR3 protein is CASSQLAGAIYEQYF. CDR3 DNA: TGTGCCAGCAGTCAACTAGCGGGAGCGATCTACGAGCAGTACTTC.

J is TRBJ2-1 and V is TRBV4-1; 9 positions agree with TRBD2. There are 16 residues in the CDR3. The V gene's germline CDR1 is MGHRA and CDR2 YSYEKL. J was trimmed by 7 bases and V by 2 bases; bases with no gene match: 9. The CDR3: CASSQSIAGVVNEQFF. The CDR3, as DNA: TGCGCCAGCAGCCAAAGTATAGCGGGAGTCGTAAATGAGCAGTTCTTC.

This clone was counted a few times. In DNA form, the CDR3 reads TGCGCCAATAGGACAGGATTGAACACTGAAGCTTTCTTT. Translated, it gives CANRTGLNTEAFF. This chain links TRBV10-1 with TRBJ1-1; the match to TRBD1 covers 7 bases. J lost 0 bases, V lost 10 bases, and 5 bases had no gene match. Per germline, CDR1 WNHNN and CDR2 SYGVQD (reference sequence). The CDR3 runs 13 residues.

The chain couples TRBV19 to TRBJ2-4; TRBD2 matches at 8 bases. CDR3 size: 13 residues. The germline V gene encodes CDR1 LNHDA and CDR2 SQIVND (reference sequence). V shed 7 bases and J 1 base; nucleotides not matched to a gene: 0. The CDR3 DNA follows: TGTGCCAGTACGGGAGGGGCCAAAAACATTCAGTACTTC. This encodes CASTGGAKNIQYF.

This clone was recorded a few times. This chain connects TRBV4-2 to TRBJ1-2; tentative D call: TRBD1 (5 bases). Germline CDR1 is LGHNA and CDR2 is YNFKEQ. The CDR3 length is 14 residues. V was cut by 6 bases and J by 8 bases, with 19 bases left in between. This CDR3 reads CASSEDNSPRGYTF. The CDR3 DNA reads as TGTGCCAGCAGTGAGGACAACTCCCCGCGCGGCTACACCTTC.

The gene calls are TRBV5-1 and TRBJ1-6; 8 nucleotides align to TRBD1. Germline assignment: CDR1 SGHRS and CDR2 YFSETQ. Losses at the gene ends were 2 bases for V and 9 bases for J; bases not matched to a gene: 4. This CDR3 is 14 amino acids long. CDR3 protein: CASSFDRGSSPLHF. CDR3 DNA: TGCGCCAGCAGCTTCGACAGGGGTAGTTCACCCCTCCACTTT. Together with reference TRBV5-1 and TRBJ1-6, the CDR3 gives the full variable domain: KAGVTQTPRYLIKTRGQQVTLSCSPISGHRSVSWYQQTPGQGLQFLFEYFSETQRNKGNFPGRFSGRQFSNSRSEMNVSTLELGDSALYLCASSFDRGSSPLHFGNGTRLTVT.